The source of this T cell receptor (beta chain) is a study of cytomegalovirus exposure and HLA in healthy donors. Here immunoSEQ multiplex PCR was the method, and the copy in TCRdb shows in-frame clones only, minus some. The data show about 220,000 clones, 90% to 95% seen once. Germline loops: CDR1 SEHNR, CDR2 FQNEAQ (reference sequence). The CDR3 length is 13 residues, termini included. As regards this clone: The missing conserved phenylalanine or tryptophan at the end of this CDR3 makes a read error likely. The DNA is left out, because the CDR3 cannot be placed on it with certainty; the CDR3 is given as TCRdb lists it.

The sequencing input was PBMCs. The clonotype was recovered from a woman aged 18-29 years in good health and CMV-seronegative. The chain couples TRBV7-9 to TRBJ2-7; TRBD2, the table's D call, was not compared with the DNA. The CDR3 protein is CASSPKRLVDITM.